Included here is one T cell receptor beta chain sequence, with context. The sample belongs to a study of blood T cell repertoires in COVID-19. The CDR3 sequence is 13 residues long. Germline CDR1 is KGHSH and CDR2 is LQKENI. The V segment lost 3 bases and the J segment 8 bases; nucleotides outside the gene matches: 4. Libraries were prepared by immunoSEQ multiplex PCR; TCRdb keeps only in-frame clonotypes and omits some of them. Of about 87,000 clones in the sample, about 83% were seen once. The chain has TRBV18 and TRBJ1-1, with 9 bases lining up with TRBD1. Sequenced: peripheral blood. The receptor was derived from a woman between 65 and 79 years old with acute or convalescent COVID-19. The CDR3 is CASSPRQGEEAFF. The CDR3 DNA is TGTGCCAGCTCACCGAGACAGGGGGAAGAAGCTTTCTTT.